Presented here are 4 T cell receptor beta chains from one specimen sequenced in a study of technical replicates of blood from a handful of donors (dated by TCRdb to about 2017). The library came from the immunoSEQ multiplex PCR assay. Not all clones reach the TCRdb copy of this immuneACCESS table, which keeps in-frame sequences only. Checked studies attribute under half of the gap to unresolved V genes and leave the rest unexplained. This sample holds about 83,000 clones; about 96% were observed only once. Of the sample, 0.3% to 0.35% is held by the ten largest clones. Sequenced sample: T cells isolated from PBMCs. These receptors all come from a human donor in good health.

The chain links TRBV9 to TRBJ1-3, with 8 bases lining up with TRBD1. This CDR3 contains 16 residues. V shed 2 bases and J 0 bases; nucleotides not matched to a gene: 4. Germline V gene sequence: CDR1 SGDLS, CDR2 YYNGEE. In DNA, the CDR3 is TGTGCCAGCAGCGTCGGGACAGGATACTCTGGAAACACCATATATTTT. Its protein product is CASSVGTGYSGNTIYF.

This clone was counted once. The junction does not match germline at one end; this may be a read error. This chain links TRBV7-7 with TRBJ2-2, with 8 bases aligning to TRBD1. Germline CDR1 and CDR2: SSHAT and FNYEAQ (reference sequence). CDR3 length: 16 amino acids. DNA for the CDR3: TGTGCTAGCAGCTCAACTACAGGGGGAACAATCGGGGAGCTGTTTTTT. Translation gives CASSSTTGGTIGELFF.

The chain employs TRBV5-8 and TRBJ2-7, with D perhaps TRBD2 (5 bases). The CDR3 consists of 14 residues. Per the germline V gene, CDR1 is SGHTS and CDR2 is YDEGEE. Trimming shortened V by 8 bases and J by 4 bases, and 19 bases separated the two germline ends. CDR3 region: CARGGRSAGYEQYF. CDR3 sequence (DNA): TGTGCCAGAGGAGGTCGATCCGCTGGGTACGAGCAGTACTTC.

This sequence joins TRBV6-6 and TRBJ1-1; D may be TRBD1 (5 bases). The length of the CDR3 is 12 residues. Germline CDR1 and CDR2: MNHNY and SVGAGI (reference sequence). Trimming left V 8 bases short and J 5 bases short, with 12 bases between. CDR3 sequence (DNA): TGTGCCAGCTCTACGGAGGGGACTGAAGCTTTCTTT. Translating gives CASSTEGTEAFF.